The subject of this entry is one TCR beta chain. CDR1 is LGHNA, CDR2 YNFKEQ, per germline. This CDR3 comprises 18 residues. Trimming cost V 1 base and J 1 base; bases outside gene matches: 10. In the authors' methods: Quantification of nucleated cells was approximated via reference gene primer amplification. Sequencing used immunoSEQ multiplex PCR; TCRdb keeps in-frame clones, though not all of them. V, J and clone size derive from that table, while D and trimming were established from the DNA sequence. The sample carries a few hundred thousand clones, 86% recorded once. These data belong to a study of blood T cell repertoires in COVID-19. The wider study: Italy, Spain and the United States were the sources of the convalescent and acute COVID-19 samples.

The sequenced sample consisted of peripheral blood. This chain joins TRBV4-2 and TRBJ2-5, with 9 bases that match TRBD1. This TCR came from a man aged 55 to 70 with acute or convalescent COVID-19. This CDR3 reads CASSQGSGQGIVQETQYF. The CDR3 DNA follows: TGTGCCAGCAGCCAAGGGTCCGGACAGGGGATAGTCCAAGAGACCCAGTACTTC.